This T cell receptor beta chain stems from a study of post-analysis software for immune sequencing data. The germline CDR1 and CDR2 sequences are SGHTA and FQGNSA. The CDR3 has 16 residues. Trimming removed 1 base at V and 0 bases at J, with 13 bases between. Included in the TCR beta cDNA libraries were unique molecular identifiers. TCRdb re-analysed the PCR reads in MiXCR, keeping a single row per CDR3 protein. This sample has about 160,000 distinct CDR3 sequences, with about 37% found just once. The sample here was blood, taken after autologous hematopoietic stem cell transplantation. The receptor comes from a girl aged 10 to 17 with multiple sclerosis. The chain combines TRBV7-2 with TRBJ2-7; weak D call: TRBD2 (5 bases). This CDR3 reads CASSLETNPSSYEQYF. The CDR3 nucleotides are TGTGCCAGCAGCTTAGAGACTAACCCGAGCTCCTACGAGCAGTACTTC.